One and the same sample provided the 27 T cell receptor beta chains below, sequenced in a study of regulatory T cells in long-lasting Graves disease. The time point denotes: newly diagnosed GD, antithyroid drugs for less than 3 months. RNA from PBMCs was the source of the TCR library. TCR beta libraries were built with iRepertoire HTBI primers and Arm-PCR of CDR3 regions. TCRdb re-derived calls from the multiplex PCR reads in MiXCR, one entry per CDR3 protein. The sample lists 380,000 or so distinct CDR3 sequences; around 15% were seen once. This same sample was also part of a study on T cells in Graves' hyperthyroidism and ophthalmopathy.

The sample here was peripheral blood mononuclear cells (PBMCs), taken at new diagnosis, from a patient treated with antithyroid drugs. The origin of the receptors is a woman aged 18-29 years with Graves disease.

A few counts support this clonotype. This chain uses TRBV10-3 with TRBJ2-3, with 8 nucleotides matching TRBD2. V shed 0 bases and J 6 bases; nucleotides not matched to a gene: 5. CDR1 ENHRY and CDR2 SYGVKD come from the germline V gene. This CDR3 has 15 residues. CDR3 DNA: TGTGCCATCAGTGAGTCCAGCGGGAGTGGTGATACGCAGTATTTT. It codes for CAISESSGSGDTQYF.

This clonotype was found many times. The rearrangement links TRBV28 to TRBJ1-4, with a possible D match to TRBD1 (5 bases). CDR3 size: 14 residues. The V gene lost 5 bases and the J gene lost 5 bases, with 12 bases spanning the gap. The germline gives CDR1 MDHEN, CDR2 SYDVKM. The CDR3 sequence: CASSPPGLNEKLFF. For the CDR3, the DNA is TGTGCCAGCAGTCCTCCGGGACTCAATGAAAAACTGTTTTTT.

This clonotype was seen repeatedly, ten times or more. The chain uses TRBV7-8 and TRBJ2-3; D is perhaps TRBD2 (6 bases). Germline assignment: CDR1 SGHVS and CDR2 FQNEAQ. CDR3 length equals 14 residues. The V end was cut by 1 base, the J end by 7 bases, with 12 bases between. This chain's CDR3 is CASSLEWGVNTQYF. The CDR3 region has the DNA TGTGCCAGCAGCTTAGAATGGGGGGTAAATACGCAGTATTTT.

The chain couples TRBV7-6 to TRBJ1-6, with D possibly TRBD1 on 5 matching bases. V was pared by 8 bases and J by 10 bases, with 18 bases between. Germline loops: CDR1 SGHVS, CDR2 FNYEAQ. The CDR3 loop spans 14 amino acids. The CDR3: CASRIEGNGSPLHF. CDR3 coding DNA: TGTGCCAGCCGTATAGAGGGGAACGGATCACCCCTCCACTTT.

This clonotype was picked up many times. V is TRBV2 and J is TRBJ2-1; no reliable D call. This CDR3 region has 15 residues. Trimming cost V 7 bases and J 6 bases, with 19 bases left between them. From germline, CDR1 is SNHLY and CDR2 FYNNEI. The CDR3: CASKDQPQIGNEQFF. The CDR3 nucleotides read TGTGCCAGCAAGGATCAGCCGCAGATTGGCAATGAGCAGTTCTTC.

The chain combines TRBV20-1 with TRBJ1-5, with D possibly being TRBD1 (5 bases). The germline CDR1 and CDR2 sequences are DFQATT and SNEGSKA (reference sequence). This CDR3 region has 13 residues. The chain's CDR3 is CSSHKGTGQPQHF. The CDR3 coding sequence is TGCAGCTCCCACAAGGGGACGGGTCAGCCCCAGCATTTT.

This clonotype was seen at least ten times. J is TRBJ1-6 and V is TRBV11-2; D might be TRBD1 (6 bases). Trimming took off 5 bases at V and 14 bases at J, with 16 bases between the two ends. Germline CDR1 and CDR2: SGHAT and FQNNGV. The CDR3 consists of 13 residues. The CDR3 spells CASSLSGGGSLHF. CDR3 bases: TGTGCCAGCAGCCTCTCGGGGGGCGGGTCCCTCCACTTT.

This clonotype occurred a few times. J is TRBJ2-7 and V is TRBV6-1; D remains ambiguous. This CDR3 spans 15 amino acids. V lost 6 bases to trimming and J lost 0 bases, with 15 bases between them. From germline, CDR1 is MNHNS and CDR2 SASEGT. This CDR3 is CASSPQRMSSYEQYF. The CDR3 coding sequence is TGTGCCAGCAGCCCCCAGAGGATGAGCTCCTACGAGCAGTACTTC.

Many counts were recorded for this clonotype. The genes are TRBV12-3 or TRBV12-4 and TRBJ1-2; possible D gene TRBD1, 6 bases. The CDR3 is made up of 12 amino acids. Between the trimmed V and J ends, which lost 7 bases and 7 bases, there was a span of 13 bases. The CDR3 DNA sequence: TGTGCCAGCACCCTACAGGGATCTGGCTACACCTTC. It is translated as CASTLQGSGYTF.

Details on this clonotype: Only one base separates this from a far larger clonotype, so it likely reflects a read error. The chain carries TRBV7-2 and TRBJ1-1; D gene ambiguous. V lost 8 bases to trimming and J lost 3 bases, with 19 bases between them. Germline CDR1 is SGHTA and CDR2 is FQGNSA. The CDR3 runs 15 residues. The CDR3 is CASGRSRARDTEAFF. In nucleotides, the CDR3 is TGTGCCAGCGGGAGGAGTAGGGCACGGGACACTGAAGCTTTCTTT.

This clonotype was counted ten times or more. The CDR3 bases are TGTGCCAGCAAGTTTGGGCGGGACTACAATGAGCAGTTCTTC. Its translation is CASKFGRDYNEQFF. V and J are TRBV6-1 and TRBJ2-1, with D possibly TRBD2 on 6 matching bases. Per germline, CDR1 MNHNS and CDR2 SASEGT. This CDR3 comprises 14 residues. V shed 7 bases and J shed 3 bases, with 13 bases lying between them.

This clonotype was recorded at least ten times. The chain links TRBV12-3 or TRBV12-4 to TRBJ2-3; no clear D. The CDR3 spans 15 residues. V was cut by 0 bases and J by 6 bases, with 13 bases left in between. The CDR3 is CASSLARLAMDTQYF. CDR3 nucleotides: TGTGCCAGCAGTTTAGCGCGGTTAGCAATGGATACGCAGTATTTT.

This chain links TRBV25-1 with TRBJ1-1; D gene uncertain. Germline lookup yields CDR1 MGHDK and CDR2 SYGVNS. The V gene lost 8 bases and the J gene lost 4 bases, with 14 bases spanning the gap. This CDR3 spans 13 amino acids. The CDR3 nucleotides are TGTGCCAGCGACATTCCAGGCTCCACTGAAGCTTTCTTT. Its protein product is CASDIPGSTEAFF.

Worth noting for this clonotype: Being one base from a much bigger clone, this may be a read error. The J gene is TRBJ1-6, the V gene TRBV6-1; 8 nucleotides match TRBD1. From germline, CDR1 is MNHNS and CDR2 SASEGT. CDR3 length equals 15 residues. CDR3 protein: CASGEVTGGNSPLHF. CDR3 DNA: TGTGCCAGCGGTGAAGTTACAGGGGGTAATTCACCCCTCCACTTT.

About this clonotype: This CDR3 fails to terminate in the conserved phenylalanine or tryptophan, so it likely reflects a read error. The CDR3 loop reads CASSPGQGANTEAFL. The CDR3 region has the DNA TGCGCCAGCAGTCCGGGACAGGGGGCGAACACTGAAGCTTTCTTG. The chain links TRBV5-1 to TRBJ1-1; 12 bases line up with TRBD1. CDR3 length: 15 amino acids. Trimming removed 5 bases from V and 1 base from J; junction bases left unmatched: 3. The V gene's germline CDR1 is SGHRS and CDR2 YFSETQ.

This chain joins TRBV20-1 and TRBJ1-5; D call uncertain. V lost 0 bases, J lost 4 bases, and 7 bases lay in between. The CDR3 is 13 residues long. CDR1 is DFQATT, CDR2 SNEGSKA, per germline (reference sequence). As DNA, the CDR3 is TGCAGTGCTAGAGAGATAGGGAATCAGCCCCAGCATTTT. Translating gives CSAREIGNQPQHF.

The chain employs TRBV3-1 and TRBJ1-2; 11 bases are shared with TRBD1. Germline V lookup: CDR1 LGHDT, CDR2 YNNKEL (reference sequence). The CDR3 length is 14 residues. J lost 6 bases, V lost 2 bases, and 2 bases had no gene match. The CDR3 spells CASSQLDRGHGYTF. CDR3 coding DNA: TGTGCCAGCAGCCAACTGGACAGGGGGCATGGCTACACCTTC.

The chain couples TRBV24-1 to TRBJ2-1; no reliable D call. The CDR3 has 11 residues. Germline assignment: CDR1 KGHDR and CDR2 SFDVKD. V was clipped by 1 base and J by 13 bases, with 7 bases between them. In DNA form, the CDR3 reads TGTGCCACCAGTGATTTTGGGTCACAGTTCTTC. Protein sequence: CATSDFGSQFF.

The gene calls are TRBV6-5 and TRBJ2-2; TRBD2 matches at 12 bases. Germline V gene sequence: CDR1 MNHEY, CDR2 SVGAGI. The CDR3 is 17 residues long. Trimming cost V 2 bases and J 3 bases; bases outside gene matches: 4. DNA for the CDR3: TGTGCCAGCAGTTACCCTAGCGGGGGGGCCGACACCGGGGAGCTGTTTTTT. Translated: CASSYPSGGADTGELFF.

In regard to this clonotype: A read error is likely, as this CDR3 ends without the conserved phenylalanine or tryptophan. It is unclear where the CDR3 begins or ends on the DNA, so no DNA is shown, and the CDR3 is as TCRdb lists it. This sequence joins TRBV2 and TRBJ1-1; the table calls TRBD1, which could not be checked here. In germline, CDR1 is SNHLY, CDR2 FYNNEI. Including both end residues, the CDR3 is 16 amino acids long. Here the CDR3 reads CASKASDRVYQTEALS.

In this sample, this clonotype turned up many times. This chain joins TRBV28 and TRBJ2-3, with 11 bases lining up with TRBD2. The germline gives CDR1 MDHEN, CDR2 SYDVKM. V lost 4 bases to trimming and J lost 2 bases; unmatched junction nucleotides: 5. CDR3 length equals 16 residues. The CDR3 DNA is TGTGCCAGCAGTTCGTTACTAGCGGGGGACACAGATACGCAGTATTTT. Amino acid sequence: CASSSLLAGDTDTQYF.

This clonotype was recorded at least ten times. The chain links TRBV3-1 to TRBJ1-1; D not certain. The germline gives CDR1 LGHDT, CDR2 YNNKEL (reference sequence). V was trimmed by 2 bases and J by 5 bases, leaving 6 bases between them. This CDR3 spans 12 amino acids. The CDR3 DNA reads TGTGCCAGCAGCCAATTCGGGACTGAAGCTTTCTTT. It translates to CASSQFGTEAFF.

This clonotype was picked up many times. This chain joins TRBV24-1 and TRBJ2-2; D call uncertain. CDR3 size: 14 residues. Germline loops: CDR1 KGHDR, CDR2 SFDVKD. The germline V and J ends were trimmed by 5 bases and 0 bases, with 6 bases remaining between them. CDR3 protein: CATSGRTNTGELFF. CDR3 sequence (DNA): TGTGCCACCAGTGGAAGGACGAACACCGGGGAGCTGTTTTTT.

This clonotype occurred many times. CDR3 protein: CAWRSLGRTNTEAFF. CDR3 coding DNA: TGTGCCTGGAGATCTTTAGGCAGAACGAACACTGAAGCTTTCTTT. This rearrangement joins TRBV30 to TRBJ1-1, with D hard to call. Trimming cost V 3 bases and J 1 base, with 15 bases left between them. The CDR3 contains 15 residues. Per germline, CDR1 GTSNPN and CDR2 SVGIG (reference sequence).

This clonotype was seen more than once but under ten times. The chain is built from TRBV4-1 and TRBJ1-5, with D possibly matching TRBD1 (5 bases). Germline loops: CDR1 MGHRA, CDR2 YSYEKL. V was trimmed by 1 base and J by 5 bases, leaving 9 bases between them. The CDR3 runs 14 residues. The CDR3 protein is CASSQGGMDQPQHF. In DNA form, the CDR3 reads TGCGCCAGCAGCCAAGGGGGGATGGATCAGCCCCAGCATTTT.

This sequence joins TRBV19 and TRBJ2-1; D ambiguous. Germline CDR1 is LNHDA and CDR2 is SQIVND (reference sequence). The CDR3 consists of 17 residues. Trimming removed 6 bases at V and 4 bases at J, with 22 bases between. CDR3: CASSPGMAFGRYNEQFF. CDR3 in DNA: TGTGCCAGTAGCCCGGGTATGGCGTTCGGTCGTTACAATGAGCAGTTCTTC.

This clonotype was counted ten times or more. The rearrangement uses TRBV7-9 and TRBJ1-2; the match to TRBD1 covers 8 bases. The length of the CDR3 is 16 residues. After removal of 5 bases from V and 6 bases from J, the junction contained 14 bases not matched to a gene. Germline V gene data show CDR1 as SEHNR and CDR2 as FQNEAQ (reference sequence). The DNA for the CDR3 is TGTGCCAGCAGCCCAGGAGGGGAGGACAGGGTCCATGGCTACACCTTC. Translated: CASSPGGEDRVHGYTF.